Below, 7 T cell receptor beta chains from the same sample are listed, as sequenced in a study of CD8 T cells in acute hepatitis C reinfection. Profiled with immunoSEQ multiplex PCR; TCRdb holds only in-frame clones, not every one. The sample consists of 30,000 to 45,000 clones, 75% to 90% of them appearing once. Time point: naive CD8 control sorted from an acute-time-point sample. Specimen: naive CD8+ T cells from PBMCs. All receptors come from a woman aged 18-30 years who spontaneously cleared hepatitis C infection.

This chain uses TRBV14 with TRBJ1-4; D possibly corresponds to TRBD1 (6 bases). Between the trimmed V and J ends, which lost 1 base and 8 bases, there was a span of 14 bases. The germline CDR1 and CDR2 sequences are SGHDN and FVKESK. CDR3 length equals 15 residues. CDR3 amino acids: CASSQVGGRGEKLFF. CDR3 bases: TGTGCCAGCAGCCAAGTTGGGGGGCGAGGCGAAAAACTGTTTTTT.

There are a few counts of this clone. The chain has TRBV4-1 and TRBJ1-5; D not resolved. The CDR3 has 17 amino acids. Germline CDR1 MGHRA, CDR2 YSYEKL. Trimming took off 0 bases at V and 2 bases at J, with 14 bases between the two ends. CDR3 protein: CASSQDMAGSGNQPQHF. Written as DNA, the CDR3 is TGCGCCAGCAGCCAAGATATGGCGGGATCGGGCAATCAGCCCCAGCATTTT.

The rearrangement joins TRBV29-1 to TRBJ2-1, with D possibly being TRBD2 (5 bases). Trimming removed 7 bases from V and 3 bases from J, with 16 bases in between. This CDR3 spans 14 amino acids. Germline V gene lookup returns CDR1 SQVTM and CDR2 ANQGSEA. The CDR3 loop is CSAPDQTNYNEQFF. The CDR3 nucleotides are TGCAGCGCCCCCGACCAGACTAACTACAATGAGCAGTTCTTC.

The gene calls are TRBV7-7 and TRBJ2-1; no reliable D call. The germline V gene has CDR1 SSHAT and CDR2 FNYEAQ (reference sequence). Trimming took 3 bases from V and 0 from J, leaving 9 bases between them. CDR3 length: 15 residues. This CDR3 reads CASSFEPSSYNEQFF. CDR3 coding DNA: TGTGCCAGCAGCTTTGAACCTAGCTCCTACAATGAGCAGTTCTTC.

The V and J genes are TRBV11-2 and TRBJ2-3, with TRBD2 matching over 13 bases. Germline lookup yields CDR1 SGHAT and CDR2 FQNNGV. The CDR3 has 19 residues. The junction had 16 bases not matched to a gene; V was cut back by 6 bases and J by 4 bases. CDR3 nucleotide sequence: TGTGCCAGCAGTCAGGATCTTGGACTAGCGGGAGTTTGGGCAGATACGCAGTATTTT. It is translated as CASSQDLGLAGVWADTQYF. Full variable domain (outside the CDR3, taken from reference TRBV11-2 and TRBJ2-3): EAGVAQSPRYKIIEKRQSVAFWCNPISGHATLYWYQQILGQGPKLLIQFQNNGVVDDSQLPKDRFSAERLKGVDSTLKIQPAKLEDSAVYLCASSQDLGLAGVWADTQYFGPGTRLTVL.

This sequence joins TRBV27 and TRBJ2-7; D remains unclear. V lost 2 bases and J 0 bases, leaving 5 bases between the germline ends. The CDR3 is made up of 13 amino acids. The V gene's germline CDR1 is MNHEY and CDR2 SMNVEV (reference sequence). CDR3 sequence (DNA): TGTGCCAGCAGTTTAGCGGCCTCCTACGAGCAGTACTTC. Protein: CASSLAASYEQYF.

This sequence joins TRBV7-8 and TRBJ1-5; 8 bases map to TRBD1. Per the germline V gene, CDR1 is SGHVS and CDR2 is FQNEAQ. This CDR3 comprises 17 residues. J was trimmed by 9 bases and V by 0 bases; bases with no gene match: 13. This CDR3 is CASSLAEVTGVWRPQHF. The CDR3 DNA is TGTGCCAGCAGCTTAGCTGAGGTGACAGGGGTATGGAGGCCCCAGCATTTT.